This T cell receptor (beta chain) was recorded in a study of T cell repertoires in cytomegalovirus infection. General study findings and limits: Ex vivo responses were dominated by HLA-C-restricted CMV-specific TCR beta clonotypes. Using cumulative public TCR beta family frequency, the authors identified those who carried CMV together with the relevant HLA.

This clonotype appeared once. Its antigen is not identified. Each CDR3 protein gets one entry after TCRdb re-called the reads with MiXCR. The sample comprises roughly 250,000 distinct CDR3 sequences, about 23% of which are singletons, and 15% to 20% rests with the top ten. Germline V gene lookup returns CDR1 SGHAT and CDR2 FQNNGV. This CDR3 comprises 19 residues. The V segment lost 6 bases and the J segment 0 bases; nucleotides outside the gene matches: 16. The gene calls are TRBV11-2 and TRBJ2-7, with 11 positions matching TRBD2. The source material was CD8+ T cells from PBMCs. This TCR came from a human donor in good health (CMV status not recorded). Some clones in this sample may be carry-over from other donors' samples. The CDR3 loop reads CASRSHPELAGVISYEQYF. The CDR3 DNA reads TGTGCCAGCAGATCCCACCCTGAACTAGCGGGGGTTATCTCCTACGAGCAGTACTTC.